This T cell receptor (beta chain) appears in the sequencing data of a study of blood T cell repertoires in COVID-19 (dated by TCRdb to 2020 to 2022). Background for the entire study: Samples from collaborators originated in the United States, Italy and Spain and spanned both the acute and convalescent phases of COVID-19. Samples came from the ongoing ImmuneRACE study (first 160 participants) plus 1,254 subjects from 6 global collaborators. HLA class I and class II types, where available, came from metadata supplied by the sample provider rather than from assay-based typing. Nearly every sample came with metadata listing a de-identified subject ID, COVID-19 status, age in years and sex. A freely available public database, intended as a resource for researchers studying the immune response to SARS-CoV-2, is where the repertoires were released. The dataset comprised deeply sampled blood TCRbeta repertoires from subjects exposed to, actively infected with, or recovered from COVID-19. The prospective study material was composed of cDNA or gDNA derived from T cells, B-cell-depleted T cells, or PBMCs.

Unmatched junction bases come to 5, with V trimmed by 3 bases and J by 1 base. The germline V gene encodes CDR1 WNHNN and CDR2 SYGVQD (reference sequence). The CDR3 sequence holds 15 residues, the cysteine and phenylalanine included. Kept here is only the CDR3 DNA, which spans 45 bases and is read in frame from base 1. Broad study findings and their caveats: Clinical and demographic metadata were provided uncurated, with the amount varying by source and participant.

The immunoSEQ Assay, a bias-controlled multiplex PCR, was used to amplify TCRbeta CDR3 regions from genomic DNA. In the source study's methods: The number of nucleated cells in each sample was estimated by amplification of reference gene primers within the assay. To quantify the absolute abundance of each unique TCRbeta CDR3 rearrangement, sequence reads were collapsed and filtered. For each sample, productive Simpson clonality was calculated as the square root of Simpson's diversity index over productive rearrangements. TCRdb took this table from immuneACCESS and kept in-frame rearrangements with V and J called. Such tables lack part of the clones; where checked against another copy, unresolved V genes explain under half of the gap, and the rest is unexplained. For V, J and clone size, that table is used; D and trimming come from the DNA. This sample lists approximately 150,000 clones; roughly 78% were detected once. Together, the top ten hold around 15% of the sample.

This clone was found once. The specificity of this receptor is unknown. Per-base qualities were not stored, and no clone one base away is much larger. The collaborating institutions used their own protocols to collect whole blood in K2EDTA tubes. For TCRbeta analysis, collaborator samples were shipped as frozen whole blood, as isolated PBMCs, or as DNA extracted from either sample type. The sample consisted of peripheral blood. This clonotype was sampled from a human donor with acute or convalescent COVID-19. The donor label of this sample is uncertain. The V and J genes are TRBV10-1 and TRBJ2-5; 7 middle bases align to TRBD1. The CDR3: CASSDLGQSQETQYF. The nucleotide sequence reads TGCGCCAGCAGTGATTTGGGACAGAGCCAAGAGACCCAGTACTTC.